This T cell receptor beta chain was obtained from a study of blood T cells in healthy people across ages. Study-wide results and caveats: The study found more naive CD4+ cells and higher diversity in long-lived than aged donors.

The germline V gene encodes CDR1 SGHDT and CDR2 YYEEEE. The ends lost 0 bases at V and 0 bases at J; junction bases unmatched: 8. The CDR3 totals 17 residues. Primed by a sample-barcoded 5' primer and a J-beta primer mix, a second PCR proceeded for 7 to 11 cycles. From the 5' RACE reads, TCRdb called clonotypes with MiXCR, one entry per CDR3 protein. The sample comprises 540,000 or so distinct CDR3 sequences, 47% of which are singletons, and 20% to 25% rests with the top ten. The study recruited healthy Caucasian donors from Russia who were aged roughly 6 to 100. About this clonotype itself: The antigen is unknown.

The specimen sequenced was blood. This receptor was identified in a man aged 80 or over in good health. This rearrangement joins TRBV5-6 to TRBJ1-1, with 7 bases aligning to TRBD1. CDR3: CASSLGTGSLLNTEAFF. The CDR3 DNA reads as TGTGCCAGCAGCTTGGGGACAGGTAGTCTCTTGAACACTGAAGCTTTCTTT.